These 16 T cell receptor beta chains were all obtained from the same sample, sequenced in a study of cytomegalovirus exposure and HLA in healthy donors. This PCR relied on a set of 60 Vbeta primers and 13 Jbeta primers. Here immunoSEQ multiplex PCR was the method, and the copy in TCRdb shows in-frame clones only, minus some. The clone table shows around 80,000 clones, with the ten largest holding about 4.9%. Sequenced sample: PBMCs. These receptors all come from a man aged 35-49 years in good health and CMV-seronegative.

The CDR3 coding sequence is TGTGCCAGCAGCGCCCTAGCGGGAGTCTACAATGAGCAGTTCTTC. Encoded protein: CASSALAGVYNEQFF. The chain uses TRBV9 and TRBJ2-1, with 10 bases identical to TRBD2. Germline V CDR1 and CDR2: SGDLS, YYNGEE. This CDR3 is built from 15 residues. Unmatched junction bases numbered 3, after V lost 3 bases and J lost 3 bases.

The J gene is TRBJ2-3, the V gene TRBV7-8; D may be TRBD1 (5 bases). Looked up from germline, CDR1 is SGHVS and CDR2 is FQNEAQ. The CDR3 is 15 residues long. The V and J ends lost 3 bases and 3 bases respectively, with 13 bases between them. The CDR3 loop reads CASSFNAGWTDTQYF. Here the CDR3 DNA reads TGTGCCAGCAGCTTTAATGCAGGGTGGACAGATACGCAGTATTTT. Together with reference TRBV7-8 and TRBJ2-3, the CDR3 gives the full variable domain: GAGVSQSPRYKVAKRGQDVALRCDPISGHVSLFWYQQALGQGPEFLTYFQNEAQLDKSGLPSDRFFAERPEGSVSTLKIQRTQQEDSAVYLCASSFNAGWTDTQYFGPGTRLTVL.

The gene calls are TRBV6-5 and TRBJ2-3; TRBD1 agrees at 7 bases. V was pared by 2 bases and J by 3 bases, with 8 bases of the junction left unmatched. The CDR3 consists of 16 residues. Germline assignment: CDR1 MNHEY and CDR2 SVGAGI. The DNA for the CDR3 is TGTGCCAGCAGTTACCGGCTTGAGGGGGCAACAGATACGCAGTATTTT. It is translated as CASSYRLEGATDTQYF.

The genes are TRBV10-3 and TRBJ2-2; D unresolved. Germline loops: CDR1 ENHRY, CDR2 SYGVKD. The V end was cut by 2 bases, the J end by 0 bases, with 10 bases between. The length of the CDR3 is 16 residues. The CDR3 DNA reads as TGTGCCATCAGTGAGAGGCGCCAGGCGAACACCGGGGAGCTGTTTTTT. Residues: CAISERRQANTGELFF.

The chain employs TRBV12-5 and TRBJ2-6; 8 positions match TRBD1. Unmatched junction bases numbered 10, after V lost 2 bases and J lost 1 base. Germline lookup yields CDR1 LGHNT and CDR2 FRNRAP. The CDR3 length is 19 residues. In DNA form, the CDR3 reads TGTGCTAGTGGTTTGTATTTCGGACAGGGAGTTTCTGGGGCCAACGTCCTGACTTTC. Amino acids: CASGLYFGQGVSGANVLTF. Based on the CDR3 plus reference TRBV12-5 and TRBJ2-6, the full variable domain is DARVTQTPRHKVTEMGQEVTMRCQPILGHNTVFWYRQTMMQGLELLAYFRNRAPLDDSGMPKDRFSAEMPDATLATLKIQPSEPRDSAVYFCASGLYFGQGVSGANVLTFGAGSRLTVL.

The chain combines TRBV5-1 with TRBJ2-1; 8 bases agree with TRBD2. CDR3 length: 15 amino acids. The V gene's germline CDR1 is SGHRS and CDR2 YFSETQ. V trimming: 4 bases; J trimming: 5 bases; junction bases outside the gene matches: 8. The CDR3 here is CASSSGSVAHNEQFF. CDR3 DNA sequence: TGCGCCAGCAGCAGCGGGAGCGTGGCCCACAATGAGCAGTTCTTC.

The chain joins TRBV7-2 to TRBJ2-1, with 11 positions matching TRBD1. CDR3 length: 15 amino acids. V lost 5 bases, J lost 5 bases, and 5 bases stayed unmatched. Germline V CDR1 and CDR2: SGHTA, FQGNSA. The CDR3 DNA sequence: TGTGCCAGCAGCAGAGAGGGACAGGGGGACAATGAGCAGTTCTTC. Amino acid sequence: CASSREGQGDNEQFF.

V usage is TRBV19 and J usage is TRBJ2-3; tentative D call: TRBD1 (5 bases). Trimming removed 1 base at V and 0 bases at J, with 11 bases between. The CDR3 contains 16 residues. Germline CDR1 and CDR2: LNHDA and SQIVND (reference sequence). In DNA, the CDR3 is TGTGCCAGTAGTATAGTGGGCAGGGCTAGCACAGATACGCAGTATTTT. It translates to CASSIVGRASTDTQYF.

V is TRBV19 and J is TRBJ1-4, with a tentative D call TRBD1 (6 bases). Between the trimmed V and J ends, which lost 0 bases and 6 bases, there was a span of 17 bases. The germline V gene has CDR1 LNHDA and CDR2 SQIVND (reference sequence). The CDR3 is made up of 17 amino acids. The CDR3 is CASSIDPGTPSHEKLFF. CDR3 coding DNA: TGTGCCAGTAGTATAGATCCCGGGACACCCTCCCATGAAAAACTGTTTTTT.

The rearrangement joins TRBV7-2 to TRBJ2-3; D gene unclear. V was cut by 3 bases and J by 2 bases, with 9 bases left in between. Germline V lookup: CDR1 SGHTA, CDR2 FQGNSA. The CDR3 is made up of 14 amino acids. The CDR3 DNA follows: TGTGCCAGCAGCTTGACGAGGCTCACAGATACGCAGTATTTT. This sequence encodes CASSLTRLTDTQYF.

This sequence joins TRBV29-1 and TRBJ2-2; D is possibly TRBD1 (5 bases). The CDR3 loop spans 15 amino acids. Per the germline V gene, CDR1 is SQVTM and CDR2 is ANQGSEA. Deletions cut 0 bases from V and 3 bases from J, with 11 bases between. CDR3 residues: CSVEEGQGYTGELFF. The CDR3 DNA reads TGCAGCGTTGAAGAAGGGCAGGGCTACACCGGGGAGCTGTTTTTT.

The chain recombines TRBV7-9 with TRBJ1-4; 10 bases are shared with TRBD1. Per germline, CDR1 SEHNR and CDR2 FQNEAQ (reference sequence). The CDR3 length is 18 residues. Trimming removed 4 bases from V and 0 bases from J; junction bases left unmatched: 8. The CDR3 bases are TGTGCCAGCAGCTCGCCGGGACAGGGGCATGCAACTAATGAAAAACTGTTTTTT. It encodes CASSSPGQGHATNEKLFF.

Here the CDR3 DNA reads TGTGCCAGCAGCTTAGTACCAGCGGGGGTACATACAGATACGCAGTATTTT. Amino acid sequence: CASSLVPAGVHTDTQYF. The rearrangement uses TRBV13 and TRBJ2-3, with TRBD2 matching over 8 bases. The CDR3 is 17 residues long. V gave up 1 base and J gave up 3 bases; unmatched junction bases: 9. From germline, CDR1 is PRHDT and CDR2 FYEKMQ (reference sequence).

This chain joins TRBV4-2 and TRBJ2-2; TRBD2 matches 8 bases. Germline V gives CDR1 LGHNA, CDR2 YNFKEQ. The CDR3 consists of 18 residues. The ends lost 5 bases at V and 0 bases at J; junction bases unmatched: 11. CDR3 sequence reads: CASSRGRAGGSNTGELFF. CDR3 nucleotides: TGTGCCAGCAGCAGGGGACGGGCGGGGGGCTCGAACACCGGGGAGCTGTTTTTT.

V gene TRBV5-1 combines with J gene TRBJ2-7, with unresolved D. From germline, CDR1 is SGHRS and CDR2 YFSETQ. The CDR3 runs to 13 residues. Trimming left V 0 bases short and J 6 bases short, with 10 bases between. The CDR3 DNA is TGCGCCAGCAGCTTGGTAGTGGGCTTCGAGCAGTACTTC. It is translated as CASSLVVGFEQYF. Complete variable domain (other parts from reference TRBV5-1 and TRBJ2-7): KAGVTQTPRYLIKTRGQQVTLSCSPISGHRSVSWYQQTPGQGLQFLFEYFSETQRNKGNFPGRFSGRQFSNSRSEMNVSTLELGDSALYLCASSLVVGFEQYFGPGTRLTVT.

This chain connects TRBV7-2 to TRBJ2-3; 11 bases match TRBD2. Trimming took 5 bases from V and 2 from J; bases not matched to a gene: 6. Germline V gene lookup returns CDR1 SGHTA and CDR2 FQGNSA. The CDR3 extends over 16 amino acids. For the CDR3, the DNA is TGTGCCAGCAGCCGTCCTAGCGGGAGGACCACAGATACGCAGTATTTT. Residues: CASSRPSGRTTDTQYF.